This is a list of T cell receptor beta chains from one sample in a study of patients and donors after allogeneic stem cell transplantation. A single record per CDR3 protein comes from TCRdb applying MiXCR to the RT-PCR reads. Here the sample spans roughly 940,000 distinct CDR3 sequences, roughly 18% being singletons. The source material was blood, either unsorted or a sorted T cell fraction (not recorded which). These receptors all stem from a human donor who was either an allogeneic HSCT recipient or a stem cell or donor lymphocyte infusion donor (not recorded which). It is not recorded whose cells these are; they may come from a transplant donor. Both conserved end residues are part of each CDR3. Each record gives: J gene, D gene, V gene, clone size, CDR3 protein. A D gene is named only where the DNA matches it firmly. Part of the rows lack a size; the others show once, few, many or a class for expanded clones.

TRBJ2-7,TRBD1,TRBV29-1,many,CSVGQYSYEQYF
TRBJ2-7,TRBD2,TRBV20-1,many,CSAPGTSSYEQYF
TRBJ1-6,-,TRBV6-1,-,CASSEASEAWVSPLHF
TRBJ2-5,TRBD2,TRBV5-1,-,CASSLQTSGGARETQYF
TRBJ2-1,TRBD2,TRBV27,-,CASSLQPTSRYNEQFF
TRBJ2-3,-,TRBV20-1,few,CSAPGVNTQYF
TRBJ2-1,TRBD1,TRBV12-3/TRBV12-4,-,CASSRTQGASYNEQFF
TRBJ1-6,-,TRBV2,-,CASRSPRGRSPLHF
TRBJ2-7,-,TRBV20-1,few,CSAKGTQVYEQYF
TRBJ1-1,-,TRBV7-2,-,CASSLDWGNTEAFF
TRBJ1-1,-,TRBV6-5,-,CASSYNRVRETEAFF
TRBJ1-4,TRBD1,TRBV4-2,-,CASSPYRTGTPNEKLFF
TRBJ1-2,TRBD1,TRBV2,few,CASSEAQGAEGYTF
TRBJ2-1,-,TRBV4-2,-,CASSQSTGSSSYNEQFF
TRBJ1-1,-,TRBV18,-,CASSRKGGNTEAFF
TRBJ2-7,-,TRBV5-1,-,CASRLGGQDEQYF
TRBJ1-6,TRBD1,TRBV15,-,CATSVPPGQGDSPLHF
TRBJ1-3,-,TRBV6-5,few,CASSYGSITRGNTIYF
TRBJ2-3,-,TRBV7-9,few,CASSLEMGFDTQYF
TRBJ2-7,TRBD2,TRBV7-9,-,CASSLVSGGEQYF
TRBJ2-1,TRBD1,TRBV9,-,CASSAYRGRVNNEQFF
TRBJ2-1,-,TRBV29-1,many,CSPGTLYNEQFF
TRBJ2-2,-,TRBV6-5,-,CASSYGALGELFF
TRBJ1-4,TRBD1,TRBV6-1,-,CASSIDRGGGKLFF
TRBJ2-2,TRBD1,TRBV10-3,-,CAISSGTGGGTGELFF
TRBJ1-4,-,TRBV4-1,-,CASSPHQGRPPNEKLFF
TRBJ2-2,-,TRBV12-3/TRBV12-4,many,CASSFPRPDTGELFF
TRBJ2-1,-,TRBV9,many,CASSVDYNEQFF
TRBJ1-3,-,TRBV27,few,CASGRGNTIYF
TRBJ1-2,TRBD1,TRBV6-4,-,CASSDGQVGGYTF
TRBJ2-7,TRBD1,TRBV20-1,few,CSARSRTGKGEQYF
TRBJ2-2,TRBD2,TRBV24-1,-,CATSGGLEYTGELFF
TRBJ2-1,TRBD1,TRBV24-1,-,CATSDTDRGGYNEQFF
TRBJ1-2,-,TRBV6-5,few,CASSYSGGSHGYTF
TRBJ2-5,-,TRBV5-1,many,CASSRGAQETQYF
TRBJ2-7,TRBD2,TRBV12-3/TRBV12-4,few,CASSLGRTSGRTYEQYF
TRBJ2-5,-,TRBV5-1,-,CASSWPTGGRGETQYF
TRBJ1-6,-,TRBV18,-,CASSPKDDGSSPLHF
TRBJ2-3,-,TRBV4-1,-,CASSQEEGVIADTQYF
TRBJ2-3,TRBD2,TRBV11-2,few,CASSLVTSGGVLSTDTQYF
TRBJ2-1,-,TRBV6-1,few,CASISGRSQSEQFF
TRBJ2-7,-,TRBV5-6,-,CASSPGERQYYEQYF
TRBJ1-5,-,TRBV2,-,CASRGAGNQPQHF
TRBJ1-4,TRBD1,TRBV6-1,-,CASKTGGYEKLFF
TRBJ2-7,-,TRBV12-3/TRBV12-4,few,CASSLHRTPYEQYF
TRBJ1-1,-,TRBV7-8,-,CASREQGLGTEAFF
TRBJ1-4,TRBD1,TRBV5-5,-,CASSHGTGRSEKLFF
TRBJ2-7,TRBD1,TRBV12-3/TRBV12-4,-,CASKRQGQNSYEQYF
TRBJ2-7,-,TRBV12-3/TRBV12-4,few,CASSAWTGGDYEQYF
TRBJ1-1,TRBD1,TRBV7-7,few,CASSRDSRTEAFF
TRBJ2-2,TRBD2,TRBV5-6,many,CASSSQTSAPNTGELFF
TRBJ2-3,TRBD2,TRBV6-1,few,CASSPGTSSTDTQYF
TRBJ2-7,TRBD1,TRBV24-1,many,CATSDPGQGYEQYF